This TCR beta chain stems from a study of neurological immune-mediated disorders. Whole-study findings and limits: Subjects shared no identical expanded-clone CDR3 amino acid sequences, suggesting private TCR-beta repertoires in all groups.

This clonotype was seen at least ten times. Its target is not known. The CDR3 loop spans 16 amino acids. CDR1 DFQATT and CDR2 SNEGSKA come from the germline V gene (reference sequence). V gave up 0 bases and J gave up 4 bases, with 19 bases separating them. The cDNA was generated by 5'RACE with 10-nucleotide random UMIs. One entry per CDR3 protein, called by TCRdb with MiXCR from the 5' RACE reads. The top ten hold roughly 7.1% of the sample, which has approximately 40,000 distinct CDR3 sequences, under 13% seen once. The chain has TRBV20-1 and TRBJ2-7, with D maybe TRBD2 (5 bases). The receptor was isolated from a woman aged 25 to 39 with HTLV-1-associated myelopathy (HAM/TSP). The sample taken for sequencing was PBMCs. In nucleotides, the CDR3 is TGCAGTGCTAGAGATCGGGGTTTTAACGGTGGGTACGAGCAGTACTTC. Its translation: CSARDRGFNGGYEQYF.